Listed here are 27 T cell receptor beta chains from one sample, sequenced in a study of T cells in Graves' hyperthyroidism and ophthalmopathy. Amplification of TCR beta CDR3 regions was performed using RNA transcripts as template. During a first-round RT-PCR of the TCR CDR3, the HTBI primer set was used. From the multiplex PCR reads, TCRdb called clonotypes with MiXCR, one entry per CDR3 protein. The profile shows approximately 600,000 distinct CDR3 sequences, roughly 14% of them singletons. Material for sequencing was blood. The source is a woman aged 25-40 years with Graves' hyperthyroidism that later progressed to Graves' ophthalmopathy.

This clonotype has ten or more counts. This chain uses TRBV11-2 with TRBJ2-2; D may match TRBD1 or TRBD2 (6 bases each). Germline loops: CDR1 SGHAT, CDR2 FQNNGV. The CDR3 consists of 14 residues. V was shortened by 1 base and J by 7 bases, with 10 bases between the two germline ends. The CDR3 DNA follows: TGTGCCAGCAGCTTAGCAGGGGAGGACGGGGAGCTGTTTTTT. Translated: CASSLAGEDGELFF.

This clonotype occurred many times. The rearrangement links TRBV19 to TRBJ1-1; D gene uncertain. V lost 2 bases and J lost 2, with 6 bases in between. The CDR3 runs to 13 residues. Germline assignment: CDR1 LNHDA and CDR2 SQIVND (reference sequence). As DNA, the CDR3 is TGTGCCAGTAGTATAAGCCCTAACACTGAAGCTTTCTTT. Translating it yields CASSISPNTEAFF.

This clonotype was found many times. The chain combines TRBV19 with TRBJ1-3; maybe TRBD1 (6 bases). V shed 10 bases and J shed 0 bases, with 10 bases lying between them. CDR1 is LNHDA, CDR2 SQIVND, per germline (reference sequence). The CDR3 spans 13 residues. CDR3 loop: CATMDSSGNTIYF. The DNA of the CDR3 is TGTGCCACCATGGACAGCTCTGGAAACACCATATATTTT.

This sequence joins TRBV7-2 and TRBJ2-3, with TRBD2 matching over 8 bases. Looked up from germline, CDR1 is SGHTA and CDR2 is FQGNSA. V trimming: 5 bases; J trimming: 0 bases; junction bases outside the gene matches: 7. CDR3 length equals 16 residues. This CDR3 is CASSLRGGGSTDTQYF. The CDR3 region has the DNA TGTGCCAGCAGCCTACGGGGCGGGGGGAGCACAGATACGCAGTATTTT.

This clonotype has a count of ten or more. The chain has TRBV10-3 and TRBJ1-5; D possibly corresponds to TRBD1 (5 bases). V was pared by 0 bases and J by 7 bases, with 10 bases between. Looked up from germline, CDR1 is ENHRY and CDR2 is SYGVKD. The CDR3 totals 14 residues. This CDR3 is CAISESLGGQPQHF. CDR3 in DNA: TGTGCCATCAGTGAGTCGTTGGGGGGACAGCCCCAGCATTTT.

Worth noting for this clonotype: A read error is likely here: a far larger clone is one base away. V and J are TRBV20-1 and TRBJ2-3; D is ambiguous. V was pared by 6 bases and J by 4 bases, with 11 bases between. CDR3 length: 12 residues. CDR1 is DFQATT, CDR2 SNEGSKA, per germline (reference sequence). CDR3 protein: CSALPSADTQYF. The CDR3 coding sequence is TGCAGTGCCTTGCCGAGCGCAGATACGCAGTATTTT.

The chain combines TRBV12-3 or TRBV12-4 with TRBJ2-5; TRBD2 aligns across 10 bases. This CDR3 is built from 12 residues. V lost 10 bases to trimming and J lost 4 bases; unmatched junction nucleotides: 3. In DNA, the CDR3 is TGTGCCATCAGACTAGCGGGAGAGACCCAGTACTTC. Protein sequence: CAIRLAGETQYF.

This clonotype showed up many times. V gene TRBV12-3 or TRBV12-4 combines with J gene TRBJ2-5; D might be TRBD1 or TRBD2, each matching 5 bases. The CDR3 runs 14 residues. V was trimmed by 3 bases and J by 4 bases, leaving 12 bases between them. The CDR3 protein is CASSLGPLRETQYF. The CDR3 coding sequence is TGTGCCAGCAGTTTGGGACCGCTCCGAGAGACCCAGTACTTC.

The genes are TRBV6-2 or TRBV6-3 and TRBJ2-1; 9 bases align to TRBD2. The CDR3 sequence is 16 residues long. Germline V gives CDR1 MNHEY, CDR2 SVGEGT. V lost 8 bases to trimming and J lost 2 bases; unmatched junction nucleotides: 10. CDR3 loop: CASGTLREGPYNEQFF. The CDR3 DNA is TGTGCCAGCGGGACCCTGCGGGAGGGCCCCTACAATGAGCAGTTCTTC.

The sample holds a few counts of this clonotype. The V call is TRBV6-2 or TRBV6-3, the J call TRBJ1-5; 7 nucleotides line up with TRBD1. Germline V gene lookup returns CDR1 MNHEY and CDR2 SVGEGT. Germline trimming cut 6 bases from V and 2 bases from J; bases unmatched to any gene: 4. CDR3 length equals 14 residues. CDR3 in DNA: TGTGCCAGCAGGAACAGGGGAGGCAATCAGCCCCAGCATTTT. It specifies CASRNRGGNQPQHF.

The sample holds a few counts of this clonotype. The DNA for the CDR3 is TGCGCCAGCAGCGCGGCCCTGACAGGGTTTGTAAACACTGAAGCTTTCTTT. Residues: CASSAALTGFVNTEAFF. The chain couples TRBV5-1 to TRBJ1-1, with 7 bases fitting TRBD1. Trimming removed 4 bases from V and 2 bases from J; junction bases left unmatched: 14. Germline assignment: CDR1 SGHRS and CDR2 YFSETQ. CDR3 length: 17 residues.

The sample holds many counts of this clonotype. This chain connects TRBV29-1 to TRBJ2-7, with 9 bases matching TRBD1. Germline loops: CDR1 SQVTM, CDR2 ANQGSEA. Trimming took 6 bases from V and 2 from J; bases not matched to a gene: 14. The CDR3 runs to 16 residues. The CDR3 reads CSVLGQGLEFTYEQYF. CDR3 in DNA: TGCAGCGTACTAGGACAGGGGCTAGAATTTACCTACGAGCAGTACTTC.

The table lists this clonotype with many counts. The J gene is TRBJ1-1, the V gene TRBV12-3 or TRBV12-4; D gene uncertain. Trimming cost V 5 bases and J 1 base, with 14 bases left between them. This CDR3 is 15 amino acids long. CDR3 in DNA: TGTGCCAGCAGTCCCAGAGACACAGAGAACACTGAAGCTTTCTTT. Residues: CASSPRDTENTEAFF.

This clonotype was recorded many times. The rearrangement links TRBV24-1 to TRBJ1-1; D not resolved. This CDR3 is built from 16 residues. Trimming shortened V by 3 bases and J by 1 base, and 14 bases separated the two germline ends. Germline V gene data show CDR1 as KGHDR and CDR2 as SFDVKD. CDR3 sequence (DNA): TGTGCCACCAGTGATCCCCGGCGGGCCCCGAACACTGAAGCTTTCTTT. Protein sequence: CATSDPRRAPNTEAFF.

This clonotype has a count of ten or more. The chain recombines TRBV6-5 with TRBJ1-2; D possibly corresponds to TRBD1 (6 bases). Germline CDR1 MNHEY, CDR2 SVGAGI. CDR3 length: 16 amino acids. Trimming left V 2 bases short and J 0 bases short, with 13 bases between. Here the CDR3 reads CASSYKYTGSNYGYTF. The CDR3 DNA reads TGTGCCAGCAGTTACAAATACACAGGGTCTAACTATGGCTACACCTTC.

This clonotype has at least ten counts. The V call is TRBV29-1, the J call TRBJ2-1; TRBD2 might be the D (6 bases). This CDR3 is built from 12 residues. Trimming shortened V by 5 bases and J by 6 bases, and 11 bases separated the two germline ends. Germline V gene lookup returns CDR1 SQVTM and CDR2 ANQGSEA. CDR3 nucleotides: TGCAGCGTTAGGAGGGAGCGCAATGAGCAGTTCTTC. This translates into CSVRRERNEQFF.

The chain joins TRBV5-1 to TRBJ1-4, with D tentatively TRBD1 (5 bases). Germline V gives CDR1 SGHRS, CDR2 YFSETQ. This CDR3 region has 15 residues. Deletions cut 2 bases from V and 4 bases from J, with 12 bases between. CDR3 loop: CASSLQDGDNEKLFF. CDR3 nucleotide sequence: TGCGCCAGCAGCTTACAGGACGGAGATAATGAAAAACTGTTTTTT.

A few counts support this clonotype. V is TRBV7-9 and J is TRBJ2-3; maybe TRBD1 (5 bases). Trimming cost V 5 bases and J 0 bases, with 15 bases left between them. The CDR3 spans 16 residues. Germline CDR1 SEHNR, CDR2 FQNEAQ (reference sequence). The CDR3 spells CASSRTGYASTDTQYF. The CDR3 region has the DNA TGTGCCAGCAGCCGAACAGGCTACGCTAGCACAGATACGCAGTATTTT.

This clonotype has more than one count but fewer than ten. The V and J genes are TRBV27 and TRBJ1-2, with D unresolved. V lost 6 bases and J lost 4, with 21 bases in between. The germline V gene encodes CDR1 MNHEY and CDR2 SMNVEV (reference sequence). The CDR3 loop spans 16 amino acids. DNA for the CDR3: TGTGCCAGCAGCCCCAAGAGCCCGAGTGCAGTCTATGGCTACACCTTC. It is translated as CASSPKSPSAVYGYTF.

This clonotype was recorded many times. V and J are TRBV12-5 and TRBJ1-1; D gene ambiguous. Trimming cost V 5 bases and J 7 bases, with 11 bases left between them. This CDR3 region has 12 residues. From germline, CDR1 is LGHNT and CDR2 FRNRAP. The CDR3 bases are TGTGCTAGTGGTCTACTCTGGAGTGAAGCTTTCTTT. Residues: CASGLLWSEAFF.

This clonotype was seen only a few times. The chain joins TRBV28 to TRBJ1-6, with D possibly being TRBD1 (5 bases). Germline CDR1 reads MDHEN; CDR2 reads SYDVKM. CDR3 size: 18 residues. V was clipped by 5 bases and J by 2 bases, with 19 bases between them. For the CDR3, the DNA is TGTGCCAGCAGTCCATGGGACCTTCGTAGCCCCTATAATTCACCCCTCCACTTT. This codes for CASSPWDLRSPYNSPLHF.

This clonotype was detected a few times. A much larger clonotype is one base distant, so this may be a read error. The chain couples TRBV6-5 to TRBJ1-1; 7 bases are a match to TRBD1. The germline V gene encodes CDR1 MNHEY and CDR2 SVGAGI. The CDR3 has 13 residues. V was pared by 7 bases and J by 1 base, with 3 bases of the junction left unmatched. CDR3 bases: TGTGCCAGCATCGACAGGGCGAACACTGAAGCTTTCTTT. It yields the protein CASIDRANTEAFF.

The V and J genes are TRBV4-1 and TRBJ2-7, with D unresolved. Looked up from germline, CDR1 is MGHRA and CDR2 is YSYEKL. This CDR3 is 14 amino acids long. The V gene lost 2 bases and the J gene lost 2 bases, with 10 bases spanning the gap. CDR3 in amino acids: CASSQKATPYEQYF. The DNA for the CDR3 is TGCGCCAGCAGCCAAAAAGCGACTCCCTACGAGCAGTACTTC.

This clonotype was recorded many times. The rearrangement joins TRBV18 to TRBJ2-2; D unclear. Deletions cut 2 bases from V and 6 bases from J, with 4 bases between. CDR3 size: 12 residues. Germline assignment: CDR1 KGHSH and CDR2 LQKENI. The CDR3 region has the DNA TGTGCCAGCTCACCAAGGCCCGGGGAGCTGTTTTTT. Amino acids: CASSPRPGELFF.

Many counts were recorded for this clonotype. The J gene is TRBJ2-7, the V gene TRBV11-3; 7 nucleotides line up with TRBD1. The ends lost 5 bases at V and 4 bases at J; junction bases unmatched: 11. Germline V gene sequence: CDR1 SGHNT, CDR2 YENEEA. The CDR3 totals 15 residues. The CDR3 loop is CASSLRRDRLYEQYF. CDR3 in DNA: TGTGCCAGCAGCCTGCGACGGGACAGATTATACGAGCAGTACTTC.

This clonotype was picked up many times. This sequence joins TRBV3-1 and TRBJ2-1, with unresolved D. This CDR3 spans 16 amino acids. Between the trimmed V and J ends, which lost 0 bases and 4 bases, there was a span of 13 bases. The germline gives CDR1 LGHDT, CDR2 YNNKEL (reference sequence). CDR3 DNA sequence: TGTGCCAGCAGCCAAGATCTCCGTCCAGGATACAATGAGCAGTTCTTC. This encodes CASSQDLRPGYNEQFF.

This clonotype was found a few times. This sequence joins TRBV30 and TRBJ2-5, with 8 bases fitting TRBD2. The CDR3 extends over 14 amino acids. CDR1 and CDR2 from the germline V gene are GTSNPN and SVGIG (reference sequence). V was clipped by 0 bases and J by 5 bases; unmatched bases: 5. The CDR3 sequence is CAWSVRGGLETQYF. The CDR3 bases are TGTGCCTGGAGTGTACGGGGGGGCTTGGAGACCCAGTACTTC.